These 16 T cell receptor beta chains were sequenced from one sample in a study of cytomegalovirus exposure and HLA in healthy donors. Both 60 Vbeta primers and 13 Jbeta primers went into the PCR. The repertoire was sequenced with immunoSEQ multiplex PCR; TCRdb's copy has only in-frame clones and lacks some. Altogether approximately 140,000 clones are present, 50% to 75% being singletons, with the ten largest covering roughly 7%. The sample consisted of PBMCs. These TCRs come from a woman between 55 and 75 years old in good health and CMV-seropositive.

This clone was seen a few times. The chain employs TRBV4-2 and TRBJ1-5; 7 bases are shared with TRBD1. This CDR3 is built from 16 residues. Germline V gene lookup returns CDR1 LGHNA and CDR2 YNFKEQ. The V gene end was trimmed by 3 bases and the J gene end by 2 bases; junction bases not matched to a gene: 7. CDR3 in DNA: TGTGCCAGCAGCCATGTAACAGGGGACCGCAATCAGCCCCAGCATTTT. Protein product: CASSHVTGDRNQPQHF.

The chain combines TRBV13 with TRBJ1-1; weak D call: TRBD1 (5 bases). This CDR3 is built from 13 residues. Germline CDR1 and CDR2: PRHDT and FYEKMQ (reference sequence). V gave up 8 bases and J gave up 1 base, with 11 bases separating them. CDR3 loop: CASLGHPNTEAFF. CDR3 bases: TGTGCCAGCCTGGGGCACCCGAACACTGAAGCTTTCTTT.

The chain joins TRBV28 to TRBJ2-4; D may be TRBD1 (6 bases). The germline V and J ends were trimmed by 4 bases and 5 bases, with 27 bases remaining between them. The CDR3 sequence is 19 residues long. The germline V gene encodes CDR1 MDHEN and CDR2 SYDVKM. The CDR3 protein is CASSSYAGGADRYQNIQYF. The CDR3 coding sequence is TGTGCCAGCAGTTCCTATGCGGGTGGGGCTGACAGGTATCAAAACATTCAGTACTTC.

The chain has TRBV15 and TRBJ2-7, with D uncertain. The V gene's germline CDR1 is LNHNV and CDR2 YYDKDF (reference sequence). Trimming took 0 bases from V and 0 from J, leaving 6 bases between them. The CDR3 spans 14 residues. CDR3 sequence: CATSREASSYEQYF. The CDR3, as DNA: TGTGCCACCAGCAGAGAGGCTAGCTCCTACGAGCAGTACTTC.

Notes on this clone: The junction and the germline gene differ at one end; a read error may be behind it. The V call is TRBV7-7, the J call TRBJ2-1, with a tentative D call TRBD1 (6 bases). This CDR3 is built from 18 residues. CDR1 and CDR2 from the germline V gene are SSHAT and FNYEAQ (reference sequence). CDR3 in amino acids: CASSLSPQQGITYNEQFF. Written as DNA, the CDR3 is TGTGCTAGCAGCTTAAGCCCCCAACAGGGAATAACCTACAATGAGCAGTTCTTC.

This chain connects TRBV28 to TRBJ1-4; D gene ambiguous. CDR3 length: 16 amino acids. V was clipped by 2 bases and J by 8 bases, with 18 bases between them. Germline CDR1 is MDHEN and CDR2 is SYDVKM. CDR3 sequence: CASSLDKALGNEKLFF. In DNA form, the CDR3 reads TGTGCCAGCAGTTTAGACAAGGCGTTGGGTAACGAAAAACTGTTTTTT.

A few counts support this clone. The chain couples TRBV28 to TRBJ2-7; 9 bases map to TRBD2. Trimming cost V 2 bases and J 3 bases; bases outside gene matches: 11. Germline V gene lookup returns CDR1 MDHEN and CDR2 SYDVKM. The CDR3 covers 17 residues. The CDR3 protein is CASSLRLAGNVDYEQYF. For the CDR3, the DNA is TGTGCCAGCAGTTTACGTCTAGCGGGAAATGTGGACTACGAGCAGTACTTC.

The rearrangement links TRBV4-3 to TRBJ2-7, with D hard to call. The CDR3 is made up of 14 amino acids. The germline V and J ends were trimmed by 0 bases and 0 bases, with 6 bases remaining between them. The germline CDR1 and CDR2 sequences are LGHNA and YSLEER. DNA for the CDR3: TGCGCCAGCAGCCAAGATGGCCTCTCCTACGAGCAGTACTTC. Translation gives CASSQDGLSYEQYF.

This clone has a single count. In DNA form, the CDR3 reads TGTGCCAGCAGCGGTTCGACTAGCGGGTTCTCCTACGAGCAGTACTTC. Amino acid sequence: CASSGSTSGFSYEQYF. This chain links TRBV13 with TRBJ2-7; 10 bases are a match to TRBD2. The germline gives CDR1 PRHDT, CDR2 FYEKMQ (reference sequence). The CDR3 is 16 residues long. Trimming cost V 5 bases and J 0 bases; bases outside gene matches: 7.

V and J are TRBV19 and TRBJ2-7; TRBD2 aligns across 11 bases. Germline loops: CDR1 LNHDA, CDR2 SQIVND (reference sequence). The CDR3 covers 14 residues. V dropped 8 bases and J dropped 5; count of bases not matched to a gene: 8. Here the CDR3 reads CASGDSGRVNEQYF. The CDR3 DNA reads TGTGCCAGTGGAGATAGCGGGAGGGTAAACGAGCAGTACTTC.

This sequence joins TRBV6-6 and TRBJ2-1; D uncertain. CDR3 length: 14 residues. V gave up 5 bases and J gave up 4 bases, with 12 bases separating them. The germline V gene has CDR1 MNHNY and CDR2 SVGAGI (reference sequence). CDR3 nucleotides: TGTGCCAGCAGTCGCCTTGGAGAGTACAATGAGCAGTTCTTC. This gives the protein CASSRLGEYNEQFF.

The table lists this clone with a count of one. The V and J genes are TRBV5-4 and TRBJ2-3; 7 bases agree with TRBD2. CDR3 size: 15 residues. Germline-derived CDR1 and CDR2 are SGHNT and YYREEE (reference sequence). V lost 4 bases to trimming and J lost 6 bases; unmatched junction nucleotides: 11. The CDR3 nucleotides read TGTGCCAGCAGCACCTGGACTAGGAGGGTGGATACGCAGTATTTT. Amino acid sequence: CASSTWTRRVDTQYF.

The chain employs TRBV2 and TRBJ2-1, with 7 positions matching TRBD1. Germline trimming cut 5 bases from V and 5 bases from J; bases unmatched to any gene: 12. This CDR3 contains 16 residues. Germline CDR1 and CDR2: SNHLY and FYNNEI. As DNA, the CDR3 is TGTGCCAGCAGTTTTCCTCGACAGGGCATAGACAATGAGCAGTTCTTC. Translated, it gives CASSFPRQGIDNEQFF.

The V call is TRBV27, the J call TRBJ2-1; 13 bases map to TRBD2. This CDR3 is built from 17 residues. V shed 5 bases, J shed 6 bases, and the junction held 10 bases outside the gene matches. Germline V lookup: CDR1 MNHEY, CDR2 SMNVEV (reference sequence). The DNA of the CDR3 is TGTGCCAGCAGTACATTCTCCGGGACTAGCGGGACCAATGAGCAGTTCTTC. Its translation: CASSTFSGTSGTNEQFF.

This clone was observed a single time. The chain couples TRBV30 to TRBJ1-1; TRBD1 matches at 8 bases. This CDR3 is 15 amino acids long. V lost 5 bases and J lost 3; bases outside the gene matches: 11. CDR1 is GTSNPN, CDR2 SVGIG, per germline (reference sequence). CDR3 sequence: CAWGNLGQADTEAFF. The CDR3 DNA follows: TGTGCCTGGGGTAACCTGGGACAGGCGGACACTGAAGCTTTCTTT.

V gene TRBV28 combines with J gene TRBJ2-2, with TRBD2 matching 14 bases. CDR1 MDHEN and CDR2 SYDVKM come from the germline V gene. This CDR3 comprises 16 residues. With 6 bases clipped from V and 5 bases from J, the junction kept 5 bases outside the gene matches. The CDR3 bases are TGTGCCAGCAGAGGGACTAGCGGGAGTGAGACCGGGGAGCTGTTTTTT. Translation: CASRGTSGSETGELFF.